These 21 T cell receptor beta chains were all obtained from the same sample, sequenced in a study of blood T cell repertoires in COVID-19. Sequenced by immunoSEQ multiplex PCR; TCRdb stores in-frame clones only, minus some. This table has 230,000 or so clones, roughly 84% appearing once. Source material: PBMCs or T cells enriched from blood (not recorded which). The receptors originated from a man aged 50 to 60 who had recovered from COVID-19.

As DNA, the CDR3 is TGTGCCAGCAGCCCTTTTGAGGCCGGGGAGCTGTTTTTT. The encoded protein is CASSPFEAGELFF. This chain joins TRBV14 and TRBJ2-2; D call uncertain. V lost 4 bases to trimming and J lost 6 bases, with 9 bases between them. Germline V gene data show CDR1 as SGHDN and CDR2 as FVKESK. CDR3 length: 13 residues. The full variable domain, in which reference TRBV14 and TRBJ2-2 provide the parts outside the CDR3, is EAGVTQFPSHSVIEKGQTVTLRCDPISGHDNLYWYRRVMGKEIKFLLHFVKESKQDESGMPNNRFLAERTGGTYSTLKVQPAELEDSGVYFCASSPFEAGELFFGEGSRLTVL.

V is TRBV7-2 and J is TRBJ1-5; tentatively, D is TRBD1 (6 bases). The CDR3 contains 18 residues. The germline gives CDR1 SGHTA, CDR2 FQGNSA. V was trimmed by 2 bases and J by 3 bases, leaving 20 bases between them. CDR3: CASSLIWSGQGINQPQHF. In nucleotides, the CDR3 is TGTGCCAGCAGCTTAATATGGTCTGGGCAGGGGATCAATCAGCCCCAGCATTTT.

The chain is built from TRBV28 and TRBJ1-5, with D unresolved. CDR3 length: 13 amino acids. Trimming left V 5 bases short and J 6 bases short, with 11 bases between. In germline, CDR1 is MDHEN, CDR2 SYDVKM. The CDR3 sequence is CASSEPPSQPQHF. The CDR3 DNA follows: TGTGCCAGCAGTGAACCCCCGAGTCAGCCCCAGCATTTT.

Concerning this clone itself: Here the CDR3 omits its conserved ending phenylalanine or tryptophan, so a read error is the likely source. V and J are TRBV5-6 and TRBJ1-2; maybe TRBD1 (6 bases). Trimming stripped 4 bases from V and 2 bases from J, with 24 bases between. This CDR3 contains 18 residues. Germline-derived CDR1 and CDR2 are SGHDT and YYEEEE. CDR3 sequence (DNA): TGTGCCAGCAGCCAGACAGACGGGGCCTCCCAGGGGAACTATGGCTACACCCTC. It encodes CASSQTDGASQGNYGYTL.

This sequence joins TRBV28 and TRBJ1-5; TRBD1 matches at 7 bases. Germline V gene sequence: CDR1 MDHEN, CDR2 SYDVKM. The CDR3 is 15 amino acids. The V segment lost 4 bases and the J segment 4 bases; nucleotides outside the gene matches: 7. The DNA for the CDR3 is TGTGCCAGCAGTTCCCACAGGGGTCGAAATCAGCCCCAGCATTTT. Its translation is CASSSHRGRNQPQHF.

The V call is TRBV5-6, the J call TRBJ2-7; 10 bases line up with TRBD2. The CDR3 sequence is 15 residues long. Trimming at V came to 4 bases and at J to 6 bases, leaving 10 bases not matched to a gene. Per germline, CDR1 SGHDT and CDR2 YYEEEE. The CDR3 spells CASSIRAGGPGEQYF. In DNA, the CDR3 is TGTGCCAGCAGCATTCGAGCGGGAGGGCCGGGCGAGCAGTACTTC.

This rearrangement joins TRBV9 to TRBJ2-7; 8 bases fit TRBD2. V gave up 5 bases and J gave up 2 bases; unmatched junction bases: 9. CDR3 length: 15 amino acids. Looked up from germline, CDR1 is SGDLS and CDR2 is YYNGEE. In DNA form, the CDR3 reads TGTGCCAGCAGTCCGACTAGTAGCGGGGCCTACGAGCAGTACTTC. Protein sequence: CASSPTSSGAYEQYF.

J is TRBJ2-7 and V is TRBV7-9; 7 positions agree with TRBD2. The V gene's germline CDR1 is SEHNR and CDR2 FQNEAQ (reference sequence). The CDR3 sequence is 16 residues long. The J segment lost 6 bases and the V segment lost 1 base, leaving 12 bases of the junction unmatched. The DNA of the CDR3 is TGTGCCAGCAGCTTAGACCGAGCGGGACCAAGTGGCGAGCAGTACTTC. Protein product: CASSLDRAGPSGEQYF.

V gene TRBV11-2 combines with J gene TRBJ2-7, with 7 bases fitting TRBD2. V shed 6 bases and J 5 bases; nucleotides not matched to a gene: 10. Germline V gives CDR1 SGHAT, CDR2 FQNNGV. The CDR3 is made up of 14 amino acids. The DNA for the CDR3 is TGTGCCAGCAGGGGGATACGACTAGCTGACGAGCAGTACTTC. It specifies CASRGIRLADEQYF.

V gene TRBV11-2 combines with J gene TRBJ2-7; 9 bases are a match to TRBD2. Trimming cost V 0 bases and J 2 bases; bases outside gene matches: 5. Germline values: CDR1 SGHAT, CDR2 FQNNGV. The CDR3 runs to 16 residues. CDR3 DNA sequence: TGTGCCAGCAGCTTAGATTGGGCTAGCGGGGCCTACGAGCAGTACTTC. This codes for CASSLDWASGAYEQYF. The entire variable domain, with the rest obtained from reference TRBV11-2 and TRBJ2-7, is as follows: EAGVAQSPRYKIIEKRQSVAFWCNPISGHATLYWYQQILGQGPKLLIQFQNNGVVDDSQLPKDRFSAERLKGVDSTLKIQPAKLEDSAVYLCASSLDWASGAYEQYFGPGTRLTVT.

The rearrangement uses TRBV14 and TRBJ2-7; 11 nucleotides line up with TRBD2. V gave up 2 bases and J gave up 3 bases; unmatched junction bases: 12. CDR3 length: 18 amino acids. From germline, CDR1 is SGHDN and CDR2 FVKESK. CDR3 sequence: CASSQRPVLAGGGYEQYF. The CDR3 coding sequence is TGTGCCAGCAGCCAAAGGCCAGTTCTAGCGGGAGGAGGCTACGAGCAGTACTTC.

This clone was found once. V usage is TRBV28 and J usage is TRBJ1-2; 7 nucleotides match TRBD1. The CDR3 is 13 amino acids. Per the germline V gene, CDR1 is MDHEN and CDR2 is SYDVKM. After removal of 8 bases from V and 8 bases from J, the junction contained 11 bases not matched to a gene. CDR3 DNA sequence: TGTGCCAGCCGGGGGCCAGGGGGAGACGGCTACACCTTC. This codes for CASRGPGGDGYTF.

The chain recombines TRBV6-1 with TRBJ1-2, with a weak D call TRBD1 (5 bases). The CDR3 is 14 amino acids. The germline V gene has CDR1 MNHNS and CDR2 SASEGT. Trimming cost V 3 bases and J 9 bases, with 17 bases left between them. The chain's CDR3 is CASSEAGTAGSYTF. As DNA, the CDR3 is TGTGCCAGCAGTGAGGCTGGGACGGCGGGGAGCTACACCTTC.

This chain joins TRBV28 and TRBJ1-2, with D possibly TRBD1 on 6 matching bases. The CDR3 consists of 14 residues. Trimming removed 5 bases from V and 2 bases from J, with 12 bases in between. Germline V gene lookup returns CDR1 MDHEN and CDR2 SYDVKM. In DNA, the CDR3 is TGTGCCAGCAGTCTCCGGGACAACAACTATGGCTACACCTTC. Its protein is CASSLRDNNYGYTF.

The chain couples TRBV19 to TRBJ1-2, with a possible D match to TRBD1 (5 bases). Trimming cost V 1 base and J 8 bases, with 11 bases left between them. From germline, CDR1 is LNHDA and CDR2 SQIVND (reference sequence). This CDR3 contains 13 residues. This CDR3 reads CASSIGTPRGYTF. The CDR3 bases are TGTGCCAGTAGTATAGGGACACCGCGGGGCTACACCTTC.

The rearrangement uses TRBV9 and TRBJ1-5; unclear D gene. Germline V gene sequence: CDR1 SGDLS, CDR2 YYNGEE. The V and J ends lost 4 bases and 7 bases respectively, with 12 bases between them. CDR3 length: 13 residues. The CDR3, as DNA: TGTGCCAGCAGCTCCACCCCGGGACAGCCCCAGCATTTT. Amino acids: CASSSTPGQPQHF.

This clone was counted only a few times. The junction departs from germline at one end; a sequencing error may be responsible. This rearrangement joins TRBV7-7 to TRBJ2-3; the match to TRBD2 covers 14 bases. This CDR3 spans 16 amino acids. Germline V gene lookup returns CDR1 SSHAT and CDR2 FNYEAQ (reference sequence). The CDR3 coding sequence is TGTGCTAGCAGCGTTGGGACTAGCGGGAGCTCAGATACGCAGTATTTT. It specifies CASSVGTSGSSDTQYF.

The chain carries TRBV19 and TRBJ1-2, with D perhaps matching TRBD1 (5 bases). V was trimmed by 11 bases and J by 0 bases, leaving 22 bases between them. Germline assignment: CDR1 LNHDA and CDR2 SQIVND (reference sequence). This CDR3 is 16 amino acids long. CDR3 region: CACRKQGQGANYGYTF. The CDR3, as DNA: TGTGCCTGCCGCAAGCAGGGCCAAGGTGCTAACTATGGCTACACCTTC.

V usage is TRBV4-3 and J usage is TRBJ1-6; TRBD1 is a possible D gene (6 bases). CDR1 is LGHNA and CDR2 is YSLEER in the germline V gene. V dropped 1 base and J dropped 7 bases, with 14 bases sitting between them. The CDR3 extends over 16 amino acids. Here the CDR3 DNA reads TGCGCCAGCAGCCAAGGGGCACAGGGAGGGAATTCACCCCTCCACTTT. As protein: CASSQGAQGGNSPLHF.

This chain joins TRBV7-9 and TRBJ1-2, with 11 bases fitting TRBD1. CDR1 is SEHNR, CDR2 FQNEAQ, per germline (reference sequence). The CDR3 loop spans 16 amino acids. V lost 1 base, J lost 4 bases, and 5 bases stayed unmatched. CDR3 bases: TGTGCCAGCAGCTTAGATGGGACAGGGGGTGCCTATGGCTACACCTTC. The encoded protein is CASSLDGTGGAYGYTF.

The V and J genes are TRBV12-5 and TRBJ1-1, with TRBD1 as a possible D gene (6 bases). The CDR3 totals 12 residues. V lost 6 bases, J lost 7 bases, and 12 bases lay in between. Germline CDR1 is LGHNT and CDR2 is FRNRAP. This CDR3 is CASGPQGYEAFF. CDR3 sequence (DNA): TGTGCTAGTGGCCCCCAGGGGTATGAAGCTTTCTTT.